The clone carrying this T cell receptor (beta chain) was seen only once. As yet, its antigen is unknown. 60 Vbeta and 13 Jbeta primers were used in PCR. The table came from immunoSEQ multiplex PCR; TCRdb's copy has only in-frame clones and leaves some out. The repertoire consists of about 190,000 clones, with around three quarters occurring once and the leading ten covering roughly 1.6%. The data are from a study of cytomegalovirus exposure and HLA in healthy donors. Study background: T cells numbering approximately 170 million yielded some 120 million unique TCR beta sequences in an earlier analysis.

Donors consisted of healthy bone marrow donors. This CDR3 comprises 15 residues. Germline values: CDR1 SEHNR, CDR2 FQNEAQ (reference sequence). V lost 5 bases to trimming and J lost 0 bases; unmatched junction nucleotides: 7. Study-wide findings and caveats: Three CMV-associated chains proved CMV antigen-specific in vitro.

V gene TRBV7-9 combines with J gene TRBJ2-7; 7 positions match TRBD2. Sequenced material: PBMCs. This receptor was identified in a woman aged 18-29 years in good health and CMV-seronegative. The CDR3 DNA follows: TGTGCCAGCAGCCCCTGGGGAGGGAGCTCCTACGAGCAGTACTTC. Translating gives CASSPWGGSSYEQYF.